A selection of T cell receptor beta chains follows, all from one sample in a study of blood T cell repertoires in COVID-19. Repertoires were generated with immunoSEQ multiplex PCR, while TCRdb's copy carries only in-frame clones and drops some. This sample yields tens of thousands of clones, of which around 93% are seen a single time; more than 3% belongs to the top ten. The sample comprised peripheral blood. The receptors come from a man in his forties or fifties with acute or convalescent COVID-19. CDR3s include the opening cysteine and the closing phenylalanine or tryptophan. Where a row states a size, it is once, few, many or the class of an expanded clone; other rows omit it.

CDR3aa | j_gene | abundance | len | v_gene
CATSTGSNTQYF | TRBJ2-3 | NA | 12 | TRBV24-1
CASRGQGPQPQHF | TRBJ1-5 | NA | 13 | TRBV27
CASSSVQGYSPLHF | TRBJ1-6 | NA | 14 | TRBV5-5
CASSEGGPTGNQPQHF | TRBJ1-5 | NA | 16 | TRBV6-1
CASSIDPRGSEKLFF | TRBJ1-4 | NA | 15 | TRBV7-2
CASSGGGRTADTQYF | TRBJ2-3 | NA | 15 | TRBV2
CASRPQGDEQYF | TRBJ2-7 | NA | 12 | TRBV27
CASRLVQGGLAKNIQYF | TRBJ2-4 | NA | 17 | TRBV10-1
CASTSRAGANVLTF | TRBJ2-6 | NA | 14 | TRBV27
CASRMGATNEKLFF | TRBJ1-4 | NA | 14 | TRBV6-5
CASSQVGRGKGELFF | TRBJ2-2 | NA | 15 | TRBV3-1/TRBV3-2
CASSLYSVGELFF | TRBJ2-2 | NA | 13 | TRBV7-3
CATSTLQGAQPQHF | TRBJ1-5 | NA | 14 | TRBV15
CASSLLGTPLYGYTF | TRBJ1-2 | NA | 15 | TRBV5-5
CASSWENVNTEAFF | TRBJ1-1 | NA | 14 | TRBV6-6
CASSQEAGGPTTSTDTQYF | TRBJ2-3 | NA | 19 | TRBV4-1
CASSPATGRVGELFF | TRBJ2-2 | NA | 15 | TRBV18
CARSRRGDPYEQYF | TRBJ2-7 | once | 14 | TRBV10-1
CASNDPPGQGANTEAFF | TRBJ1-1 | NA | 17 | TRBV6-1
CASSLVREETQYF | TRBJ2-5 | NA | 13 | TRBV7-2
CAWSGGPNTEAFF | TRBJ1-1 | NA | 13 | TRBV30
CAWRQGTQETQYF | TRBJ2-5 | NA | 13 | TRBV30